This T cell receptor beta chain was captured in a study of PD-L1 blockade in urothelial cancer. The overall study: Patients initiated atezolizumab at some point between 2013 and 2015 at 1,200 mg intravenously every 3 weeks. Blood analysis occurred 3 weeks (second dose) and 6 weeks after treatment start. Per blood sample, T cells had a median of roughly 150,000.

CDR3 length: 15 residues. After removal of 5 bases from V and 6 bases from J, the junction contained 9 bases not matched to a gene. Looked up from germline, CDR1 is SNHLY and CDR2 is FYNNEI. The time point here: pretreatment peripheral blood. The repertoire was sequenced with immunoSEQ multiplex PCR; TCRdb's copy has only in-frame clones and lacks some. The sample records about 130,000 clones, about 88% being singletons. The sequences come from PBMCs, collected around atezolizumab (anti-PD-L1) treatment. This TCR derives from a man between 45 and 60 years old with urothelial cancer. The chain has TRBV2 and TRBJ1-3, with TRBD1 matching over 8 bases. This CDR3 reads CASSRDRNLENTIYF. The DNA for the CDR3 is TGTGCCAGCAGTCGGGACAGGAACCTGGAAAACACCATATATTTT.